This section outlines one TCR beta chain sequence together with its context. This clonotype has a count of ten or more. Its antigen remains undetermined. No per-base quality is available; no much larger clone lies one base away. The record originates from a study of CD8 T cells in ankylosing spondylitis (TCRdb year 2017). A note on the overall study: To find TCR variants linked to disease, the study profiled T cell receptor beta repertoires in ankylosing spondylitis patients and healthy donors. Peripheral blood samples were taken, and synovial fluid was additionally collected from ankylosing spondylitis patients. In total, the full study cohort was made up of 85 to 140 healthy donors and 25 ankylosing spondylitis patients.

Sequencing instrument: Illumina HiSeq 2500. Quantitative 5'-RACE with molecular barcodes was used to prepare TCR beta libraries. Per the original workflow: Disease-linked TCR variants were identified with a new computational method built on a probabilistic model of VDJ rearrangement. The public reads were reanalyzed by TCRdb: fastp trimming at Q25, MiXCR alignment, in-frame beta chains only. Identical CDR3 protein sequences are pooled into one entry, listed with their most common genes and DNA. These V and J calls derive from TCRdb rather than the authors' analysis. The sample table shows 200,000 to 250,000 distinct CDR3 sequences, and 30% to 35% are seen once. The ten biggest clones cover about 4.2% of the sample. From the cysteine through the phenylalanine, the CDR3 covers 12 amino acids. The DNA shown is the 36-base CDR3, in frame from base 1. Relative to germline, V is 9 bases shorter and J is 3 bases shorter, with 9 bases between their ends. CDR1 and CDR2, looked up from the germline V gene, are ENHRY and SYGVKD.

Broader findings and caveats from the paper: The disease-linked clones had a CD8+ phenotype and were found at relatively low frequencies in peripheral blood. Blood from ankylosing spondylitis patients appeared to be characterized by a TCR beta motif composed of roughly 8 highly homologous amino acid variants. Significant enrichment of the disease-linked clones was reported in matched synovial fluid samples from ankylosing spondylitis patients. Some of the motif variants had been reported before in the synovial fluid and blood of reactive arthritis patients, a finding that suggests common disease-initiation mechanisms.

The chain links TRBV10-3 with TRBJ2-4; a tentative D match to TRBD1 spans 5 bases. Sequencing input: blood, either unsorted or a sorted T cell fraction (not recorded which). The TCR comes from a male donor with ankylosing spondylitis or in good health (not recorded which). The DNA sequence reads TGTGCCATAGGGGAAGACAAAAACATTCAGTACTTC. Translated, it gives CAIGEDKNIQYF.